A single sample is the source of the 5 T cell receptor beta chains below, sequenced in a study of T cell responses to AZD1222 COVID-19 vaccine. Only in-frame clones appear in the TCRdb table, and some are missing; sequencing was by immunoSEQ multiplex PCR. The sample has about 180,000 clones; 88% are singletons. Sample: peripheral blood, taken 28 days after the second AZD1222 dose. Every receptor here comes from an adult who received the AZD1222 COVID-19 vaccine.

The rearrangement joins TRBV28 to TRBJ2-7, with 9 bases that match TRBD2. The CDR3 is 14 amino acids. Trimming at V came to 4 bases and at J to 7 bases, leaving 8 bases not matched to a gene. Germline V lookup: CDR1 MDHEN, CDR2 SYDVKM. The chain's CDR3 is CASSSSGLAWEQYF. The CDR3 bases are TGTGCCAGCAGTTCTTCAGGACTAGCGTGGGAGCAGTACTTC.

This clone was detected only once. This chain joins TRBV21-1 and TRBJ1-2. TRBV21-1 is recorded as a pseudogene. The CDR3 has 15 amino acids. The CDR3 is CASSKGKGIKDGYTF. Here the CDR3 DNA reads TGTGCCAGCAGCAAAGGGAAGGGAATTAAGGATGGCTACACCTTC.

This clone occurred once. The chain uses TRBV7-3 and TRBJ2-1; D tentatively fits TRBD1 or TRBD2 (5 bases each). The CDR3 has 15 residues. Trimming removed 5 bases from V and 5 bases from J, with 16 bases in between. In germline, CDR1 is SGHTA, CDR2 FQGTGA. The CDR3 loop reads CASSPLRGSNNEQFF. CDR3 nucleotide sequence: TGTGCCAGCAGCCCCCTGAGGGGCTCGAACAATGAGCAGTTCTTC.

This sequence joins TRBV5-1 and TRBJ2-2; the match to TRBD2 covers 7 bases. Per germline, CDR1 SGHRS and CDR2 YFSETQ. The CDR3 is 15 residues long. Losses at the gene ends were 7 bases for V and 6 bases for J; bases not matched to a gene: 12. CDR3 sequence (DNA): TGCGCCAGCCTGGGAGTGGCGGGAGTAGCCGGGGAGCTGTTTTTT. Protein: CASLGVAGVAGELFF.

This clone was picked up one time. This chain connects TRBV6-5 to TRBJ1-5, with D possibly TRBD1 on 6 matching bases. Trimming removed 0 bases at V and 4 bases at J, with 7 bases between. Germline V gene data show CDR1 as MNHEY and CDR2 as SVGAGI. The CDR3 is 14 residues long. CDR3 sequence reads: CASSYSTGNQPQHF. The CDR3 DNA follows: TGTGCCAGCAGTTACTCGACAGGAAATCAGCCCCAGCATTTT.